A selection of T cell receptor beta chains follows, all from one sample in a study of T cell responses to AZD1222 COVID-19 vaccine. Profiled with immunoSEQ multiplex PCR; TCRdb holds only in-frame clones, not every one. The data contain about 160,000 clones, around 94% of them seen just once; the ten biggest clones take up 1.3%. This sample comprised peripheral blood, obtained on day 0 of AZD1222 vaccination. Receptors were obtained from an adult in good health. CDR3s include the opening cysteine and the closing phenylalanine or tryptophan. A D gene is named only where the DNA matches it firmly. Clone size is stated in some rows and not others, as once, few, many or a class when expanded.

D: TRBD1; size: -; J: TRBJ1-1; length: 17; V: TRBV7-3; DNA: TGTGCCAGCTTATTCGTGTGGTCGGGACAGGGACCTGAGGGAGCTTTCTTT; CDR3: CASLFVWSGQGPEGAFF
D: -; size: -; J: TRBJ1-2; length: 18; V: TRBV5-5; DNA: TGTGCCAGCAGCTCGATTCCGGGAGAGGACATACCTAACTATGGCTACACCTTC; CDR3: CASSSIPGEDIPNYGYTF
D: -; size: -; J: TRBJ1-5; length: 13; V: TRBV30; DNA: TGTGCCTGGAGTGTTTCAGGGGATCAGCCCCAGCATTTT; CDR3: CAWSVSGDQPQHF
D: -; size: -; J: TRBJ1-1; length: 14; V: TRBV5-5; DNA: TGTGCCAGCAGCTTGGTTTGGGGTACAGCTGAAGCTTTCTTT; CDR3: CASSLVWGTAEAFF
D: TRBD1; size: -; J: TRBJ2-5; length: 15; V: TRBV10-1; DNA: TGCGCCAGCAGTGAGCCGGGACAGGTCGGGGAGACCCAGTACTTC; CDR3: CASSEPGQVGETQYF
D: TRBD1; size: -; J: TRBJ1-3; length: 16; V: TRBV10-3; DNA: TGTGCCATCAGAGGGACAGCTTTTTCCTCTGGAAACACCATATATTTT; CDR3: CAIRGTAFSSGNTIYF
D: -; size: -; J: TRBJ1-6; length: 12; V: TRBV10-2; DNA: TGCGCCAGCCAGGGGTTTGATTCACCCCTCCACTTT; CDR3: CASQGFDSPLHF
D: -; size: once; J: TRBJ1-1; length: 11; V: TRBV29-1; DNA: TGCAGCGTTGTTTTCGGCAGTGAAGCTTTCTTT; CDR3: CSVVFGSEAFF
D: TRBD2; size: -; J: TRBJ2-1; length: 15; V: TRBV6-5; DNA: TGTGCCAGCAGTAAGACTAGCGGGAGTCCCAATGAGCAGTTCTTC; CDR3: CASSKTSGSPNEQFF
D: -; size: -; J: TRBJ1-1; length: 14; V: TRBV7-9; DNA: TGTGCCAGCAGCCACCCCGGGGGAAACGCTGAAGCTTTCTTT; CDR3: CASSHPGGNAEAFF
D: -; size: -; J: TRBJ2-1; length: 14; V: TRBV11-2; DNA: TGTGCCAGCAGTCACGGTCTCAGTTACAATGAGCAGTTCTTC; CDR3: CASSHGLSYNEQFF
D: TRBD1; size: -; J: TRBJ2-3; length: 17; V: TRBV2; DNA: TGTGCCAGCAGTGCCTCGTCGGACAGGGGGCGTGGAGATACGCAGTATTTT; CDR3: CASSASSDRGRGDTQYF
D: -; size: -; J: TRBJ1-1; length: 13; V: TRBV2; DNA: TGTGCCAGCAGTGAAATTCGGGGGGCTGAAGCTTTCTTT; CDR3: CASSEIRGAEAFF
D: TRBD2; size: -; J: TRBJ2-3; length: 14; V: TRBV2; DNA: TGTGCCAGCAGTCGGACTAGCGGGAGTGATACGCAGTATTTT; CDR3: CASSRTSGSDTQYF
D: -; size: -; J: TRBJ1-5; length: 15; V: TRBV4-1; DNA: TGCGCCAGCAGCCAAGTGGCCGAGGGGAATCAGCCCCAGCATTTT; CDR3: CASSQVAEGNQPQHF
D: -; size: -; J: TRBJ2-1; length: 13; V: TRBV5-1; DNA: TGCGCCAGCAGCTCCAGGGCGGCCAATGAGCAGTTCTTC; CDR3: CASSSRAANEQFF
D: -; size: -; J: TRBJ1-2; length: 14; V: TRBV4-1; DNA: TGCGCCAGCAGCCAAGAAGGATGGGGCAACGGCTACACCTTC; CDR3: CASSQEGWGNGYTF
D: TRBD2; size: -; J: TRBJ2-5; length: 15; V: TRBV7-2; DNA: TGTGCCAGCAGCTTAACTAGCGGGAGATGGGAGACCCAGTACTTC; CDR3: CASSLTSGRWETQYF
D: -; size: -; J: TRBJ2-1; length: 12; V: TRBV27; DNA: TGTGCCAGCAGCGTTGATTACAATGAGCAGTTCTTC; CDR3: CASSVDYNEQFF
D: TRBD2; size: -; J: TRBJ2-1; length: 16; V: TRBV7-3; DNA: TGTGCCAGCAGCGGAGGGAGGGCCGGCTCCTACAATGAGCAGTTCTTC; CDR3: CASSGGRAGSYNEQFF
D: TRBD1; size: -; J: TRBJ1-2; length: 17; V: TRBV4-3; DNA: TGCGCCAGCAGCCAAGCCCGGGATTACAGGGGAGGCTATGGCTACACCTTC; CDR3: CASSQARDYRGGYGYTF
D: -; size: -; J: TRBJ1-5; length: 14; V: TRBV6-2/TRBV6-3; DNA: TGTGCCAGCAGTTACTCACGGGGAAGACAGCCCCAGCATTTT; CDR3: CASSYSRGRQPQHF
D: -; size: once; J: TRBJ2-3; length: 12; V: TRBV12-3/TRBV12-4; DNA: TGTGCCAGCAGTTTCAGCACAGATACGCAGTATTTT; CDR3: CASSFSTDTQYF
D: TRBD1; size: -; J: TRBJ2-5; length: 15; V: TRBV7-2; DNA: TGTGCCAGCAGCTTAAATAGGGGGCGCGAAGAGACCCAGTACTTC; CDR3: CASSLNRGREETQYF
D: TRBD1; size: -; J: TRBJ1-5; length: 15; V: TRBV6-1; DNA: TGTGCCAGCAGTGAGGGACAGACAAGCAATCAGCCCCAGCATTTT; CDR3: CASSEGQTSNQPQHF
D: -; size: -; J: TRBJ2-5; length: 12; V: TRBV2; DNA: TGTGCCAGCGCTTCCTTTCAAGAGACCCAGTACTTC; CDR3: CASASFQETQYF
D: -; size: -; J: TRBJ1-1; length: 14; V: TRBV6-5; DNA: TGTGCCAGCAGTTACGGGGGGGTGAACACTGAAGCTTTCTTT; CDR3: CASSYGGVNTEAFF
D: -; size: once; J: TRBJ1-1; length: 14; V: TRBV2; DNA: TGTGCCAGCAGTGAAGACATAGGAAACACTGAAGCTTTCTTT; CDR3: CASSEDIGNTEAFF
D: TRBD1; size: -; J: TRBJ2-2; length: 16; V: TRBV27; DNA: TGTGCCAGCAGTTTCCCGGACAGGGTTAACACCGGGGAGCTGTTTTTT; CDR3: CASSFPDRVNTGELFF
D: -; size: few; J: TRBJ2-3; length: 16; V: TRBV6-4; DNA: TGTGCCAGCAGTGACGGGGCGGGTCCTGCCACAGATACGCAGTATTTT; CDR3: CASSDGAGPATDTQYF
D: TRBD2; size: -; J: TRBJ2-1; length: 15; V: TRBV19; DNA: TGTGCCAGTAGTAGGGGACTAGCGTCCTACAATGAGCAGTTCTTC; CDR3: CASSRGLASYNEQFF
D: -; size: -; J: TRBJ1-2; length: 15; V: TRBV5-1; DNA: TGCGCCAGCAGCTTGGCGGACAGCTATAACTATGGCTACACCTTC; CDR3: CASSLADSYNYGYTF
D: -; size: -; J: TRBJ2-5; length: 11; V: TRBV4-2; DNA: TGTGCCAGCGGGACTGCAGAGACCCAGTACTTC; CDR3: CASGTAETQYF
D: TRBD2; size: -; J: TRBJ2-2; length: 18; V: TRBV14; DNA: TGTGCCAGCAGCCTCCCCGGACTAGCGGGGAGTGTCTCCGGGGAGCTGTTTTTT; CDR3: CASSLPGLAGSVSGELFF
D: TRBD2; size: -; J: TRBJ2-3; length: 15; V: TRBV4-1; DNA: TGCGCCAGCAGCCAAGAAAGCGGGAGCGCAGATACGCAGTATTTT; CDR3: CASSQESGSADTQYF
D: TRBD2; size: -; J: TRBJ2-1; length: 15; V: TRBV5-5; DNA: TGTGCCAGCAGCCAGACTAGCGGGAGGGTTAATGAGCAGTTCTTC; CDR3: CASSQTSGRVNEQFF
D: -; size: -; J: TRBJ2-2; length: 14; V: TRBV15; DNA: TGTGCCACCAGCAGACAGACTAGAATCGGGGAGCTGTTTTTT; CDR3: CATSRQTRIGELFF
D: -; size: once; J: TRBJ1-4; length: 12; V: TRBV12-3/TRBV12-4; DNA: TGTGCCAGCAGTTCAGACTGGGGAAAACTGTTTTTT; CDR3: CASSSDWGKLFF
D: TRBD1; size: -; J: TRBJ1-6; length: 17; V: TRBV4-1; DNA: TGCGCCAGCAGCCAAGGGAGGGGGCGACGGAAAGATTCACCCCTCCACTTT; CDR3: CASSQGRGRRKDSPLHF
D: -; size: -; J: TRBJ1-2; length: 13; V: TRBV28; DNA: TGTGCCAGCAGTCTCCCCCCGAACTATGGCTACACCTTC; CDR3: CASSLPPNYGYTF